A selection of T cell receptor beta chains follows, all from one sample in a study of blood T cell repertoires in COVID-19. The repertoire was sequenced with immunoSEQ multiplex PCR; TCRdb's copy has only in-frame clones and lacks some. Among 100,000 to 140,000 clones listed, almost 85% were seen once. The material sequenced was peripheral blood. The receptors stem from a human donor in a cohort sampled during active COVID-19. Both conserved end residues are part of each CDR3. D genes are given only for firm matches. The size field is filled for only some rows; it gives once, few, many or a size class.

size	V	D	J	CDR3	DNA
few	TRBV28	TRBD1	TRBJ1-5	CASSYGGQGKQPQHF	TGTGCCAGCAGTTACGGAGGACAGGGGAAGCAGCCCCAGCATTTT
NA	TRBV5-1	TRBD1	TRBJ1-2	CASSLAEAGGYGYTF	TGCGCCAGCAGCTTGGCCGAGGCAGGGGGGTATGGCTACACCTTC
NA	TRBV19	NA	TRBJ1-3	CASSIQYGAGNTIYF	TGTGCCAGTAGTATTCAGTACGGGGCTGGAAACACCATATATTTT
NA	TRBV27	TRBD2	TRBJ2-1	CASILTSSGGVNEQFF	TGTGCCAGCATCCTGACTTCTAGCGGAGGCGTTAATGAGCAGTTCTTC
NA	TRBV5-1	TRBD2	TRBJ2-4	CASSLGLAGPKNIQYF	TGCGCCAGCAGCTTGGGTCTAGCGGGCCCCAAAAACATTCAGTACTTC
NA	TRBV30	TRBD1	TRBJ2-1	CAWSVQGLGEQFF	TGTGCCTGGAGCGTACAGGGGTTAGGGGAGCAGTTCTTC
NA	TRBV6-6	NA	TRBJ2-5	CASTPLSIETQYF	TGTGCCAGCACCCCGCTGAGTATAGAGACCCAGTACTTC
NA	TRBV11-3	TRBD2	TRBJ2-2	CASRRASGDTGELFF	TGTGCCAGTCGCCGGGCTAGCGGGGACACCGGGGAGCTGTTTTTT
NA	TRBV7-2	TRBD1	TRBJ2-6	CASSLTGVGANVLTF	TGTGCCAGCAGCCTAACAGGGGTTGGGGCCAACGTCCTGACTTTC
NA	TRBV7-2	NA	TRBJ1-1	CASSLVRDTEAFF	TGTGCCAGCAGCTTAGTCCGGGACACTGAAGCTTTCTTT
NA	TRBV9	NA	TRBJ2-2	CASTQLGTGELFF	TGTGCCAGCACTCAGCTCGGGACAGGGGAGCTGTTTTTT
NA	TRBV27	NA	TRBJ1-5	CASSLTGMEGQPQHF	TGTGCCAGCAGTTTAACCGGGATGGAGGGACAGCCCCAGCATTTT
NA	TRBV28	TRBD1	TRBJ2-7	CASSLGDSISSYEQYF	TGTGCCAGCAGTTTGGGGGACAGCATAAGCTCCTACGAGCAGTACTTC
NA	TRBV5-1	TRBD2	TRBJ2-3	CASSLNLAASTDTQYF	TGCGCCAGCAGCTTGAATCTAGCGGCTAGCACAGATACGCAGTATTTT
NA	TRBV25-1	TRBD1	TRBJ1-2	CASAPGGLGGYTF	TGTGCCAGCGCTCCAGGGGGCTTGGGGGGCTACACCTTC
NA	TRBV7-9	TRBD1	TRBJ2-1	CASSLMTGLLYNEQFF	TGTGCCAGCAGCCTCATGACAGGGCTCCTGTACAATGAGCAGTTCTTC
NA	TRBV5-4	TRBD1	TRBJ2-3	CASSLAGDRYTDTQYF	TGTGCCAGCAGCTTGGCTGGGGACAGATACACAGATACGCAGTATTTT
NA	TRBV5-6	TRBD2	TRBJ2-2	CASTLSGANTGELFF	TGTGCCAGCACCCTCAGCGGGGCGAACACCGGGGAGCTGTTTTTT